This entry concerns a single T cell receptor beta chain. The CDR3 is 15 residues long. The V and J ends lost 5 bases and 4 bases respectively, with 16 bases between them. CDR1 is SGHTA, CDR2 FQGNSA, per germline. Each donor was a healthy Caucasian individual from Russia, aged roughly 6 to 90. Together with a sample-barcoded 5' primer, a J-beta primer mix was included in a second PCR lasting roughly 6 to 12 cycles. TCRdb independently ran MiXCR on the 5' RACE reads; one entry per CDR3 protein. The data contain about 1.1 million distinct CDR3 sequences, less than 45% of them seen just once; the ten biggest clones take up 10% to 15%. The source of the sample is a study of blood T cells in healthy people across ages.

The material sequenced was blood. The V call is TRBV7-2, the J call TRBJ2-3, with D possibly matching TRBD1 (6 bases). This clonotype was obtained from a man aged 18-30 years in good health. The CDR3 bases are TGTGCCAGCAGCCCCATGGCAGGGGCTGCAGATACGCAGTATTTT. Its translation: CASSPMAGAADTQYF.